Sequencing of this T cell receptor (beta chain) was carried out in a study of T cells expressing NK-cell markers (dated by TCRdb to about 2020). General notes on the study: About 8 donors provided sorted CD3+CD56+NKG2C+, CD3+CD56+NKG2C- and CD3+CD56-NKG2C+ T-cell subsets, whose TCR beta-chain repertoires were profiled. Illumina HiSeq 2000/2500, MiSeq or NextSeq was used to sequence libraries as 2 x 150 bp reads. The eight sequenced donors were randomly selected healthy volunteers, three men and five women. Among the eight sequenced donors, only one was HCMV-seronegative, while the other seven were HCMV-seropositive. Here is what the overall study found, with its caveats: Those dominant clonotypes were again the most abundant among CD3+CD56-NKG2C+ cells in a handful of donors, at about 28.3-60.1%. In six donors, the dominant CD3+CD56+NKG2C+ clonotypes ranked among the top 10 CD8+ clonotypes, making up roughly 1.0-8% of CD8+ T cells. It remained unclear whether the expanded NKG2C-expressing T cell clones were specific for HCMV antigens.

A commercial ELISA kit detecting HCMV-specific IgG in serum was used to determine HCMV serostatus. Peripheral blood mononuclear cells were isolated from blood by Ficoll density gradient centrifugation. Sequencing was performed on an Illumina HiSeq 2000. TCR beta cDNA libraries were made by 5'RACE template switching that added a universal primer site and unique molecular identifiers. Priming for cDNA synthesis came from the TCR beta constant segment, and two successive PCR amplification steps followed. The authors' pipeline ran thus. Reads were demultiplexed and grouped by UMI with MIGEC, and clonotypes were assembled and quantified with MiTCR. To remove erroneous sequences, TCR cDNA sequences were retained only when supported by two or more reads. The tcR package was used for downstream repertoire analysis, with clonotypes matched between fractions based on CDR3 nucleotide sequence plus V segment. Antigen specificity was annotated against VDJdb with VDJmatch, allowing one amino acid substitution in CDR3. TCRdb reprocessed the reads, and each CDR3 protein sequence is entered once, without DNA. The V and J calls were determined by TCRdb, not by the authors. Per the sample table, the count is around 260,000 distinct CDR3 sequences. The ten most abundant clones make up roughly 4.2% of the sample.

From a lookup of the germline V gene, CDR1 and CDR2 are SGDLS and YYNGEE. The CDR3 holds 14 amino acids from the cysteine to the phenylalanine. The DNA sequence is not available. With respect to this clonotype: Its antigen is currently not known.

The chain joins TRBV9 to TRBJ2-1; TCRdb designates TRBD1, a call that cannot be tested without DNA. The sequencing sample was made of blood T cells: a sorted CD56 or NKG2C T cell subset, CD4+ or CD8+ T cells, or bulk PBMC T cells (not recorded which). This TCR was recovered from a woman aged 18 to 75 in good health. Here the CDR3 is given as CASSALGHPNEQFF.